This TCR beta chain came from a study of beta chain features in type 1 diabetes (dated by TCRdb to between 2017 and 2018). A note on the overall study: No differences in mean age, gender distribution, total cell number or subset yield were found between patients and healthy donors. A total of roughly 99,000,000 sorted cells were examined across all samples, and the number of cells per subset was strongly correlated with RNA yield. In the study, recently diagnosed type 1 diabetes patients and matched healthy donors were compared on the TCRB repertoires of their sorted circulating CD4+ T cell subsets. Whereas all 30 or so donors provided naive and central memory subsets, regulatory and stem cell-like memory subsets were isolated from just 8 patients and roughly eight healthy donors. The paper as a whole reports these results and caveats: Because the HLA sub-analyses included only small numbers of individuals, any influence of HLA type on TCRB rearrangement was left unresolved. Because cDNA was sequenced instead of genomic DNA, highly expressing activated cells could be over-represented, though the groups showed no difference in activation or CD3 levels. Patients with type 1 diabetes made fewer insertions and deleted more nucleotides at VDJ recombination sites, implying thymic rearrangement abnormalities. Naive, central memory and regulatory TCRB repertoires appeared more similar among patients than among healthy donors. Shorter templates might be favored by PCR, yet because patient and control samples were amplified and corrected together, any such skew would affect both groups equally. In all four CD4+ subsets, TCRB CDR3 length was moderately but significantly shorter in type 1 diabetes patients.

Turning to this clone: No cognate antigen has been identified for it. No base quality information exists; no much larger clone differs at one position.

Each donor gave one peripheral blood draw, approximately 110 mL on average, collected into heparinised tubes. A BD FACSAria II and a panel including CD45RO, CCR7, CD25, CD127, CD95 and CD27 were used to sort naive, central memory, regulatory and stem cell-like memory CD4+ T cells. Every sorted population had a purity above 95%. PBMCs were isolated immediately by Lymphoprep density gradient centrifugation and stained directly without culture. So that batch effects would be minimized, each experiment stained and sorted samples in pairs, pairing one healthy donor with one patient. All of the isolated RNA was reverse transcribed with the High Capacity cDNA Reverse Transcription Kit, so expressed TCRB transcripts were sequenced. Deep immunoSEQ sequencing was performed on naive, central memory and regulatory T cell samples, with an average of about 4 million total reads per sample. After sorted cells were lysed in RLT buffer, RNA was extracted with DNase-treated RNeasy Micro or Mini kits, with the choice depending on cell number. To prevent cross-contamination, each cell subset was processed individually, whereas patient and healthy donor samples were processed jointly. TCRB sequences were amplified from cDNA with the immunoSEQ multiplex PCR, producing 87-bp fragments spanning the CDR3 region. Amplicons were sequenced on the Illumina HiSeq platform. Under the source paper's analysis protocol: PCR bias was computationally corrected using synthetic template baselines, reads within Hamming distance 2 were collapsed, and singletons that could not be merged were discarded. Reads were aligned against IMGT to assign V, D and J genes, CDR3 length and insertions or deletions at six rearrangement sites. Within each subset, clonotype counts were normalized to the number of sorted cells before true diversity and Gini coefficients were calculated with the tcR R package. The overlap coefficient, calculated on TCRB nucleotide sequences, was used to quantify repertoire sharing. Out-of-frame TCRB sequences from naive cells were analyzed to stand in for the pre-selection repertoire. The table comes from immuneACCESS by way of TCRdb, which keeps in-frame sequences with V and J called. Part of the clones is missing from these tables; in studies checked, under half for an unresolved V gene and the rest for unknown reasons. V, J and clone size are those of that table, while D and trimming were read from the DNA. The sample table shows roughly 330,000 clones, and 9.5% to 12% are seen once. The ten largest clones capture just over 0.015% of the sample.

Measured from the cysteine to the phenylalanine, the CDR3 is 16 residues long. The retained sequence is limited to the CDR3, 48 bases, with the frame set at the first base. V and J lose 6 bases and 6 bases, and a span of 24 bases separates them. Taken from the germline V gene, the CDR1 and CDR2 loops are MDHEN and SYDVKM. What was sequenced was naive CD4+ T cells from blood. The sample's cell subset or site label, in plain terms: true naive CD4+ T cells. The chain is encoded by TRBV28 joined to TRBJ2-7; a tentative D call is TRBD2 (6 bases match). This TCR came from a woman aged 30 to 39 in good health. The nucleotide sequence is TGTGCCAGCAGGTCGGGAGCACAGGTTCCCGCAAGCGAGCAGTACTTC. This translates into CASRSGAQVPASEQYF.